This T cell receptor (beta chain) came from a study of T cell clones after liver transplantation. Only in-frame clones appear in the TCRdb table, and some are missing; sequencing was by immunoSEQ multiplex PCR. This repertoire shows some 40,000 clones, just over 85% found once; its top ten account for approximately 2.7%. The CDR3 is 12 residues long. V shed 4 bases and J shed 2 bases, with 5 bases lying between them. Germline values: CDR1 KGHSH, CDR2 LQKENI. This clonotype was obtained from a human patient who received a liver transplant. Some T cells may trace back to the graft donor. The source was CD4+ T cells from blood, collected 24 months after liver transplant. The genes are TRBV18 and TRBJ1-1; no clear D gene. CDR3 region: CASSQINTEAFF. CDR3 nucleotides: TGTGCCAGCTCACAGATTAACACTGAAGCTTTCTTT.